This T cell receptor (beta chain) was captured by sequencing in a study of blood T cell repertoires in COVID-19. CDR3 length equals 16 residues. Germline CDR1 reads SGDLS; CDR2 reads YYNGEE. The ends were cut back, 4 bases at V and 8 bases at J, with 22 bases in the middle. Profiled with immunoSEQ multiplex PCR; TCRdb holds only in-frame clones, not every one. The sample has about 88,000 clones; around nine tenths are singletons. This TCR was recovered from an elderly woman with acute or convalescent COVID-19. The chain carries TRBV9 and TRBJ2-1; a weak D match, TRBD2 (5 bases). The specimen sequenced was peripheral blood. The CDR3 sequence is CASSRRLAQAWDEQFF. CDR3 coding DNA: TGTGCCAGCAGCCGTAGGCTAGCTCAAGCCTGGGATGAGCAGTTCTTC.